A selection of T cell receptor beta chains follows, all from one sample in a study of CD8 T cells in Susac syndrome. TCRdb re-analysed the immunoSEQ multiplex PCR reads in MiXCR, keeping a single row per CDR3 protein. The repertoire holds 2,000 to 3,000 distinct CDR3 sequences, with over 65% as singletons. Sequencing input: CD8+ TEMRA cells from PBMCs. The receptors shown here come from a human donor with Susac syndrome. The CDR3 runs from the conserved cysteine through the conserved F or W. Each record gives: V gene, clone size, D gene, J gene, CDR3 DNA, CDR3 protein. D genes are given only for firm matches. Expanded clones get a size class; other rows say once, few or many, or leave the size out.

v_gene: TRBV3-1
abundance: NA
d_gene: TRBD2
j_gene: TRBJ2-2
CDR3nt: TGTGCCAGCAGCCAAATAAGGCTAGCGGGGTACTTGGCCGGGGAGCTGTTTTTT
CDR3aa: CASSQIRLAGYLAGELFF

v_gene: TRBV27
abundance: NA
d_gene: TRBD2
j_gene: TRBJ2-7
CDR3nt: TGTGCCAGCGGAGATGGGGGGACTATACCCTACGAGCAGTACTTC
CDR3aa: CASGDGGTIPYEQYF

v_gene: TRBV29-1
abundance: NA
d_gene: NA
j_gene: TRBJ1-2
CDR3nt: TGCAGCGTTGAATTCAGGGGTAACTATGGCTACACCTTC
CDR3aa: CSVEFRGNYGYTF

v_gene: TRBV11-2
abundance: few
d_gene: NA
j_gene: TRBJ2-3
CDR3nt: TGTGCCAGCAGCTTAGATCGGGCAGGGCGTAGAGATACGCAGTATTTT
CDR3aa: CASSLDRAGRRDTQYF

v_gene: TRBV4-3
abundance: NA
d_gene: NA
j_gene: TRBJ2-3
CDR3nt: TGCGCCAGCAGCCATTTGGGGGCAGATACGCAGTATTTT
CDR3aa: CASSHLGADTQYF

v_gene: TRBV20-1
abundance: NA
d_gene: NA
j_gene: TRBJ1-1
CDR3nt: TGCAGCCTCAGAGTGAACACTGAAGCTTTCTTT
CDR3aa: CSLRVNTEAFF

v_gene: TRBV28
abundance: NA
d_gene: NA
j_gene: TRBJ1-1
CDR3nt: TGTGCCAGCAGTTTATTCGGCAGGGGCGAGGTCGGCACTGAAGCTTTCTTT
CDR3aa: CASSLFGRGEVGTEAFF

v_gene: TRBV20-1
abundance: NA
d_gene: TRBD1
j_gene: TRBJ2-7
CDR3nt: TGCAGTGCCCCTCTATATGATCACAGGGGGCTCTCCTACGAGCAGTACTTC
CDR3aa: CSAPLYDHRGLSYEQYF

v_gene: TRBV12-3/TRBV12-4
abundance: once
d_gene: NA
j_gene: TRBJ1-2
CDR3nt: TGTGCCAGCAGTTTTTGGCAGGTGTGGGGCTACACCTTC
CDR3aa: CASSFWQVWGYTF

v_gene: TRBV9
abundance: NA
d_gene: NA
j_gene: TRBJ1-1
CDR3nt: TGTGCCAGCAGCGCGGTGTACACTGAAGCTTTCTTT
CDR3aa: CASSAVYTEAFF

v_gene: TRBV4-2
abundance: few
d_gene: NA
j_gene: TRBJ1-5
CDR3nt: TGTGCCAGCAGCCAAGAGGCAGGGGCCTATAGCAATCAGCCCCAGCATTTT
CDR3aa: CASSQEAGAYSNQPQHF

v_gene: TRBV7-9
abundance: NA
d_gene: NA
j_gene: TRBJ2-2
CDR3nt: TGTGCCAGCAGCTCTCCCTCGGTCGGGGTGAACACCGGGGAGCTGTTTTTT
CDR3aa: CASSSPSVGVNTGELFF

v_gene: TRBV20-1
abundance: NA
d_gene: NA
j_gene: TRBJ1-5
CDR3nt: TGCAGTGCTCTTGACGGATATAGCAATCAGCCCCAGCATTTT
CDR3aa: CSALDGYSNQPQHF

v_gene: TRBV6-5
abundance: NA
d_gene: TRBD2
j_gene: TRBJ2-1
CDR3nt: TGTGCCAGCAGTTTACGTCCGGGACTAGGGGAGAACAATGAGCAGTTCTTC
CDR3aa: CASSLRPGLGENNEQFF

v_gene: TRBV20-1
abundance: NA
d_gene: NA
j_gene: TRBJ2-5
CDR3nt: TGCAGTGCTAGCTCCGAGGACAGCCAAGAGACCCAGTACTTC
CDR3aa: CSASSEDSQETQYF

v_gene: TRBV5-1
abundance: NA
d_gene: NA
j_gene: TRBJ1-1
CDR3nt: TGCGCCAGCAGCTTGGTGCCAGGGAGGGCTGAAGCTTTCTTT
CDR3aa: CASSLVPGRAEAFF

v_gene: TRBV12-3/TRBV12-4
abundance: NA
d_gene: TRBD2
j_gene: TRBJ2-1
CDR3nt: TGTGCCAGCAGCTCCGTGGGGACTAGCTACAATGAGCAGTTCTTC
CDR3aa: CASSSVGTSYNEQFF

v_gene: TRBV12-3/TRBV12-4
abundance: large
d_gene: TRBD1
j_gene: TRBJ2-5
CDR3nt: TGTGCCAGCAGTTTAGGTTGGCCAGGGGGGACCCAGTACTTC
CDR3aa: CASSLGWPGGTQYF

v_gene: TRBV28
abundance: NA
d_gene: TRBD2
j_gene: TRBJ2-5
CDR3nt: TGTGCCAGCAGTTTCGGCATAGCGACTAGCGGGGTCCCCCACGAGCCCCAGTACTTC
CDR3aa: CASSFGIATSGVPHEPQYF

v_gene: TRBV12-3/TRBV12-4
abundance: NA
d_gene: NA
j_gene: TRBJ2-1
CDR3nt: TGTGCCAGCAGAGGAGTCTACAATGAGCAGTTCTTC
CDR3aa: CASRGVYNEQFF

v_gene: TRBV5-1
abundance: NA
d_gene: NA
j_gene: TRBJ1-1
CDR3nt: TGCGCCAGCAGCCCGGGGGACCTAAGGACTGAAGCTTTCTTT
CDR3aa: CASSPGDLRTEAFF

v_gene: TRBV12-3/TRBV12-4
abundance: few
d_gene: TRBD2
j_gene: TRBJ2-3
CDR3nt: TGTGCCAGCAGTTCGGGAGGGGTTTACACAGATACGCAGTATTTT
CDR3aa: CASSSGGVYTDTQYF

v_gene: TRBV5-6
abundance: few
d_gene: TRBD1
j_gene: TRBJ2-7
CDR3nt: TGTGCCAGCAGCTACGGGACAGGGCTCTACGAGCAGTACTTC
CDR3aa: CASSYGTGLYEQYF

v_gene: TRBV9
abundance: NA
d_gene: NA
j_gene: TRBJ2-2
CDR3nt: TGTGCCAGCAGCGACCCCCCGGGGGAAGGTGGGGAGCTGTTTTTT
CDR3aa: CASSDPPGEGGELFF

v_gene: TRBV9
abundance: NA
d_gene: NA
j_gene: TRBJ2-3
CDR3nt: TGTGCCAGCAGCGTGGGGGTAAGCCACGGCACAGATACGCAGTATTTT
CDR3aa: CASSVGVSHGTDTQYF

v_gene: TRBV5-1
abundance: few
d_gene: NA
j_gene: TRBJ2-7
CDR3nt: TGCGCCAGTAGACAGGGAGGTGAGAACGAGCAGTACTTC
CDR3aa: CASRQGGENEQYF

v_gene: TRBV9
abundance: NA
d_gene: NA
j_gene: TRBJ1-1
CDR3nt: TGTGCCAGCAGCGTAGAAGGGGAGATGAACACTGAAGCTTTCTTT
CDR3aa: CASSVEGEMNTEAFF

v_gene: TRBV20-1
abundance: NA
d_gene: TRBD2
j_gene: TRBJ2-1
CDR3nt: TGCAGTGCTTGGGACTACTATGAGCAGTTCTTC
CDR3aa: CSAWDYYEQFF

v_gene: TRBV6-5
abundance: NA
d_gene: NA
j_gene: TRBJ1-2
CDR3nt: TGTGCCAGCAGTTACTTGGGGGGCAGGCTTGGATCCTATGGCTACACCTTC
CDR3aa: CASSYLGGRLGSYGYTF

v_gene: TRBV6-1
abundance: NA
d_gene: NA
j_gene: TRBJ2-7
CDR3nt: TGTGCCCGCAGTGATGTGGGAAAAACCTACGAGCAGTACTTC
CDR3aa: CARSDVGKTYEQYF

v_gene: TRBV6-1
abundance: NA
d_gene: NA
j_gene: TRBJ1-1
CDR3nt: TGTGCCAGCAACCAACAGGGGAACACTGAAGCTTTCTTT
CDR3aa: CASNQQGNTEAFF

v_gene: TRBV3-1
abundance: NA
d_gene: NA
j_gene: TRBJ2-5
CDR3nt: TGTGCCAGCAGCCAAGAATTCAGCGATCAAGAGACCCAGTACTTC
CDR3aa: CASSQEFSDQETQYF

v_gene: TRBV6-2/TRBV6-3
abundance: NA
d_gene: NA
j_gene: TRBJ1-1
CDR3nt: TGTGCCAGCAGTTACCGGACGCCGGTTTTTGGCACTGAAGCTTTCTTT
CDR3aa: CASSYRTPVFGTEAFF

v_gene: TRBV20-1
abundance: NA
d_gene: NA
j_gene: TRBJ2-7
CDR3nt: TGCAGTGCTAGAGATCCGGGGACCTCCTCCTACGAGCAGTACTTC
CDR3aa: CSARDPGTSSYEQYF

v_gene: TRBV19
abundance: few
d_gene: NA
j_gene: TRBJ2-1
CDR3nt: TGTGCCAGTAGTATGACAGCGTCCTACAATGAGCAGTTCTTC
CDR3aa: CASSMTASYNEQFF

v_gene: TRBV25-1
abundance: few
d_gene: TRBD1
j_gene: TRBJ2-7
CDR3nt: TGTGCCAGCGCACAGGGGGCGTACGAGCAGTACTTC
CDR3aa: CASAQGAYEQYF

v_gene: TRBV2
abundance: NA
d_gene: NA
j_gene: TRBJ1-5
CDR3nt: TGTGCCAGCAGCGGTGATTATAGCAATCAGCCCCAGCATTTT
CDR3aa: CASSGDYSNQPQHF